One T cell receptor beta chain is described in this entry. Its antigen is unidentified. Method: immunoSEQ multiplex PCR; TCRdb's copy keeps in-frame clones and lacks some. The sample yields 23,000 or so clones, 60% to 80% seen once. The data derive from a study of STAT5B mutations in CD4+ large granular lymphocyte leukemia. Study observations and caveats: No patients shared main leukemic clonotypes, though less than 30% appeared at low frequency elsewhere.

The source is a human donor in good health. The sample taken for sequencing was CD4+ T cells from blood buffy coats.

This chain's CDR3 is CASNPGGNYGYTF. The CDR3 DNA is TGTGCCAGTAACCCAGGGGGTAACTATGGCTACACCTTC. This chain joins TRBV19 and TRBJ1-2; TRBD1 matches 7 bases. V shed 7 bases and J 1 base; nucleotides not matched to a gene: 3. The CDR3 is 13 residues long. The V gene's germline CDR1 is LNHDA and CDR2 SQIVND (reference sequence).